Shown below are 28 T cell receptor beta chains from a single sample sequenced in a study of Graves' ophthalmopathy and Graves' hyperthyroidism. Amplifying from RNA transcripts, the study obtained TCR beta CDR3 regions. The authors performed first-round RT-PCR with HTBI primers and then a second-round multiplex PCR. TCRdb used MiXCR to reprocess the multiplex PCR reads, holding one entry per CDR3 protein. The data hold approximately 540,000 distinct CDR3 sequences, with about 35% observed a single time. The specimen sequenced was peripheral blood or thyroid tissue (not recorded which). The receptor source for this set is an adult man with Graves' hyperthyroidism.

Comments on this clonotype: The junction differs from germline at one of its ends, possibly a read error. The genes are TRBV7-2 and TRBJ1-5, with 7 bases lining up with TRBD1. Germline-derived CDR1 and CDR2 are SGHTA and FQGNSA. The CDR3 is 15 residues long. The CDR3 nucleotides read TGTGCCAGCAGCTTGGACAACAGGGGCAATCAGCTCCAGCATTTT. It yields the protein CASSLDNRGNQLQHF.

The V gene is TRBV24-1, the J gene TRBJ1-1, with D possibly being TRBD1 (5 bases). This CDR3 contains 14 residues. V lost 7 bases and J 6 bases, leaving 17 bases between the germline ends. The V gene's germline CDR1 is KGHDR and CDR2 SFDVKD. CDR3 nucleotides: TGTGCCACCAGCATTCACGGGGCCGAGGCTGAAGCTTTCTTT. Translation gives CATSIHGAEAEAFF.

The CDR3 DNA sequence: TGTGCCAGCAGTTACAAAAACAGGGTCTCTGGAAACACCATATATTTT. Translation: CASSYKNRVSGNTIYF. This chain uses TRBV12-3 or TRBV12-4 with TRBJ1-3, with D perhaps matching TRBD1 (6 bases). Trimming took 4 bases from V and 0 from J, leaving 13 bases between them. The CDR3 is made up of 16 amino acids.

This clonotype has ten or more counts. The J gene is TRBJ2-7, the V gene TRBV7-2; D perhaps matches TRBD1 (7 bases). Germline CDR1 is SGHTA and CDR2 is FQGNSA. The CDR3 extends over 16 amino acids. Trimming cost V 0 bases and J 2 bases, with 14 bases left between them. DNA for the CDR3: TGTGCCAGCAGCTTAGCAGCGGGCAGGGGGGCCTACGAGCAGTACTTC. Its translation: CASSLAAGRGAYEQYF.

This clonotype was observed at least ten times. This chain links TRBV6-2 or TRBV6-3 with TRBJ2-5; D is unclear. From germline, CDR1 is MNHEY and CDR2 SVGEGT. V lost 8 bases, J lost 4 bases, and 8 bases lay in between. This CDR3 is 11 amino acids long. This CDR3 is CASFNGETQYF. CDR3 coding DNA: TGTGCCAGCTTTAATGGAGAGACCCAGTACTTC.

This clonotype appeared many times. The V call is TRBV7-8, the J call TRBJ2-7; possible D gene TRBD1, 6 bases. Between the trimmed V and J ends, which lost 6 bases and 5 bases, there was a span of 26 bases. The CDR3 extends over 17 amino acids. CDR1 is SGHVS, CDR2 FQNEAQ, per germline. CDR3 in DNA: TGTGCCAGCAGTTATTGGGGGCGCTCTATCCAGCTCCACGAGCAGTACTTC. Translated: CASSYWGRSIQLHEQYF.

The CDR3 DNA reads TGTGCCAGCAGCAGCCTCGGGGGTGGAAGTTCACCCCTCCACTTT. This codes for CASSSLGGGSSPLHF. The genes are TRBV7-3 and TRBJ1-6, with TRBD1 as a possible D gene (5 bases). Trimming took 5 bases from V and 9 from J, leaving 17 bases between them. This CDR3 is built from 15 residues. Per germline, CDR1 SGHTA and CDR2 FQGTGA.

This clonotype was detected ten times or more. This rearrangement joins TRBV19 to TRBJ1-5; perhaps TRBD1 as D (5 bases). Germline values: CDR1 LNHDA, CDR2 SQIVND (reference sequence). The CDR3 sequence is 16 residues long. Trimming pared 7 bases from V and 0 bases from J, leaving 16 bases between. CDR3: CASTPGRIYSNQPQHF. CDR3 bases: TGTGCCAGTACCCCGGGGCGGATCTATAGCAATCAGCCCCAGCATTTT.

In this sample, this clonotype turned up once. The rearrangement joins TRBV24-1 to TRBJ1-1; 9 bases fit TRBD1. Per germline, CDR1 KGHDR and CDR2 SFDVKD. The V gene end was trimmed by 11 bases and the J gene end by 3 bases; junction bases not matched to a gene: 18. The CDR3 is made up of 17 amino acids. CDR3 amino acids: CASSPLGTGQRDTEAFF. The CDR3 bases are TGTGCCAGCTCACCACTAGGGACAGGGCAACGGGACACTGAAGCTTTCTTT.

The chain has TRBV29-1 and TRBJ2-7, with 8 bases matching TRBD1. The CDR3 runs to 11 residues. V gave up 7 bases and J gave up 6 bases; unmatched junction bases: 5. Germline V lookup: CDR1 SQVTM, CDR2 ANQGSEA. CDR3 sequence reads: CSASTGGEQYF. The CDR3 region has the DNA TGCAGCGCCTCCACAGGGGGCGAGCAGTACTTC.

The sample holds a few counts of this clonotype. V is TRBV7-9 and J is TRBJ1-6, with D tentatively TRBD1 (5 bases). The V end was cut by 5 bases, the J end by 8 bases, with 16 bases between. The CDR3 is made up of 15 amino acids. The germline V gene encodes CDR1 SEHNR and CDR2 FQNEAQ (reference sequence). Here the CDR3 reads CASSLWTLEYSPLHF. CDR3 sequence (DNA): TGTGCCAGCAGCCTTTGGACATTAGAATATTCACCCCTCCACTTT.

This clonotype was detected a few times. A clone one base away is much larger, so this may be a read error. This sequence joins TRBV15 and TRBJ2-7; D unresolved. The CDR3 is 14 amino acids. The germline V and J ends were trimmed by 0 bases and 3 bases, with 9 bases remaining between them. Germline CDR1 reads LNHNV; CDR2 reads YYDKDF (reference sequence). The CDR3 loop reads CATSRDPRSYEQYF. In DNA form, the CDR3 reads TGTGCCACCAGCAGAGATCCCAGGAGCTACGAGCAGTACTTC. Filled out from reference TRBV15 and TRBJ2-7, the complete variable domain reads DAMVIQNPRYQVTQFGKPVTLSCSQTLNHNVMYWYQQKSSQAPKLLFHYYDKDFNNEADTPDNFQSRRPNTSFCFLDIRSPGLGDTAMYLCATSRDPRSYEQYFGPGTRLTVT.

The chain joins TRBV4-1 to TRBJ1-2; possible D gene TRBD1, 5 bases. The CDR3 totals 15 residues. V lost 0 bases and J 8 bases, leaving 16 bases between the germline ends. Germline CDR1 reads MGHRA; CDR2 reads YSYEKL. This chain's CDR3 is CASSQDLTGGRGYTF. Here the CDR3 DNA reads TGCGCCAGCAGCCAAGATCTGACGGGGGGTAGGGGCTACACCTTC.

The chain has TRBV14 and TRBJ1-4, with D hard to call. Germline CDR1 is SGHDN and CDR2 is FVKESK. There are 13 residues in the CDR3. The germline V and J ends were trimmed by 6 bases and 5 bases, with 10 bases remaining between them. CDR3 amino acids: CASSDQYNEKLFF. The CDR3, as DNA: TGTGCCAGCAGTGATCAATACAATGAAAAACTGTTTTTT.

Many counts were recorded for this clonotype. The CDR3 coding sequence is TGTGCCAGCAGTGAACAGGGGGCGTCGGATACGCAGTATTTT. Its translation is CASSEQGASDTQYF. The chain uses TRBV2 and TRBJ2-3; TRBD1 matches at 8 bases. The CDR3 sequence is 14 residues long. V shed 2 bases, J shed 6 bases, and the junction held 4 bases outside the gene matches. Germline CDR1 and CDR2: SNHLY and FYNNEI.

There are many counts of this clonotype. The CDR3 DNA sequence: TGTGCCAGCAGTGAAGGATGGGGGGCCATGAACACTGAAGCTTTCTTT. Its translation: CASSEGWGAMNTEAFF. V is TRBV6-1 and J is TRBJ1-1; a weak D match, TRBD1 (6 bases). V lost 1 base and J 0 bases, leaving 12 bases between the germline ends. Germline V gives CDR1 MNHNS, CDR2 SASEGT. The CDR3 covers 16 residues.

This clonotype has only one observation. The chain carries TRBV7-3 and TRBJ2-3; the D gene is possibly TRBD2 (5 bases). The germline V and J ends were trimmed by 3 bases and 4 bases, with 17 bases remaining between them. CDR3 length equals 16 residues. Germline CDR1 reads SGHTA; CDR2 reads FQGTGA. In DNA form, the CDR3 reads TGTGCCAGCAGCTTGCCCCGGGGTGATGATTCAGATACGCAGTATTTT. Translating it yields CASSLPRGDDSDTQYF.

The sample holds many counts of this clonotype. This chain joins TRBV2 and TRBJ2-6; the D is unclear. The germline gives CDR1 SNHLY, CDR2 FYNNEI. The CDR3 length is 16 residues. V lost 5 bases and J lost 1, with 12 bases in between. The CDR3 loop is CASSLRTPSGANVLTF. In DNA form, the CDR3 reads TGTGCCAGCAGTCTAAGGACCCCTTCTGGGGCCAACGTCCTGACTTTC.

CDR3 DNA sequence: TGCAGCGTTGTTGGGGGGCAGGGGGCAGAGGCTAGCTACACCTTC. Translation gives CSVVGGQGAEASYTF. The V and J genes are TRBV29-1 and TRBJ1-2, with 8 bases aligning to TRBD1. Germline assignment: CDR1 SQVTM and CDR2 ANQGSEA. The junction had 16 bases not matched to a gene; V was cut back by 4 bases and J by 9 bases. CDR3 length: 15 residues.

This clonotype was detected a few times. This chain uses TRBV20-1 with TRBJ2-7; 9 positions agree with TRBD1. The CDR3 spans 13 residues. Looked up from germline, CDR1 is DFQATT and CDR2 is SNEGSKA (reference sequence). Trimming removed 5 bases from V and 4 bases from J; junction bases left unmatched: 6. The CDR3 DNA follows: TGCAGTGCTTCCCGGGACAGGGTGTACGAGCAGTACTTC. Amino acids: CSASRDRVYEQYF.

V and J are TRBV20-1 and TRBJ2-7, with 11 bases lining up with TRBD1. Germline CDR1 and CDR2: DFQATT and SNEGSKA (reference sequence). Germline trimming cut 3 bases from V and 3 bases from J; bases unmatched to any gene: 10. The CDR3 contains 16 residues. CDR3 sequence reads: CSARSWRDRGDYEQYF. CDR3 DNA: TGCAGTGCTAGGAGTTGGCGGGACAGGGGGGACTACGAGCAGTACTTC.

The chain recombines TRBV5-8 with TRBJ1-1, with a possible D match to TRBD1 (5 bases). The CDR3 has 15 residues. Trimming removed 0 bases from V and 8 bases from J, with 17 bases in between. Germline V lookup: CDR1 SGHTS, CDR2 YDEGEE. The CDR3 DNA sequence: TGTGCCAGCAGCTTGGGCGGGGCGTCCGGAGGGGAAGCTTTCTTT. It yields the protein CASSLGGASGGEAFF.

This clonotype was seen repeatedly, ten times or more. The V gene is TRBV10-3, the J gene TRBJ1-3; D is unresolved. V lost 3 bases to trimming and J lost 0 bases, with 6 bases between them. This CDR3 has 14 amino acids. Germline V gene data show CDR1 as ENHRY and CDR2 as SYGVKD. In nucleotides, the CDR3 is TGTGCCATCAGTGATGGGAACTCTGGAAACACCATATATTTT. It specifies CAISDGNSGNTIYF.

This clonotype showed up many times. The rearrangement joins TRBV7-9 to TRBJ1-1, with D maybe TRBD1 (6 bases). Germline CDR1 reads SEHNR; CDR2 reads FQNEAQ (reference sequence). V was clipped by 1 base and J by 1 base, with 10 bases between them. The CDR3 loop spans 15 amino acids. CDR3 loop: CASSLVVQGNTEAFF. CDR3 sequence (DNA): TGTGCCAGCAGCTTAGTCGTACAGGGGAACACTGAAGCTTTCTTT. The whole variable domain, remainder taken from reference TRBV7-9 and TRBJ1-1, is DTGVSQNPRHKITKRGQNVTFRCDPISEHNRLYWYRQTLGQGPEFLTYFQNEAQLEKSRLLSDRFSAERPKGSFSTLEIQRTEQGDSAMYLCASSLVVQGNTEAFFGQGTRLTVV.

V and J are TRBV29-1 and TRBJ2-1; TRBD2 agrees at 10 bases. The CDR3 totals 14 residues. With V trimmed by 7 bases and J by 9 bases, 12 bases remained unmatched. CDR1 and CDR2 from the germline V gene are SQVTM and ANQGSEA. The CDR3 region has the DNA TGCAGCGGGATAGCGGGAGGACGGGTATTTGAGCAGTTCTTC. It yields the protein CSGIAGGRVFEQFF.

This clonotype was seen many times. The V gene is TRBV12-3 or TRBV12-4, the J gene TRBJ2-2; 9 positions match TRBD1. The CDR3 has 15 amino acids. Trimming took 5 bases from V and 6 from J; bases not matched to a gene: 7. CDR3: CASSLGTGHAGELFF. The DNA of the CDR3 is TGTGCCAGCAGTCTCGGGACAGGGCACGCCGGGGAGCTGTTTTTT.

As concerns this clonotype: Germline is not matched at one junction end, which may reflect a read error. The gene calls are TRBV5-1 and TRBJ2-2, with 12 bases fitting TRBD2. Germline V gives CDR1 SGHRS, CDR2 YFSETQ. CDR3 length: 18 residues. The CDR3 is CASSLTRLAGAVTGELFF. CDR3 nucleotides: TGTGCCAGCAGCTTGACCCGACTAGCGGGAGCTGTGACCGGGGAGCTGTTTTTT.

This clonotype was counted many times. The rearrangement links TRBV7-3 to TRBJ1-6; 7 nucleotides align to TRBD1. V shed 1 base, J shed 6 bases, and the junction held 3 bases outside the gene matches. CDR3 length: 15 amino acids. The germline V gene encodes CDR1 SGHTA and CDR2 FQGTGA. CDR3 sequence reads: CASSLSPGGNSPLHF. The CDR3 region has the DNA TGTGCCAGCAGCTTAAGCCCAGGGGGTAATTCACCCCTCCACTTT. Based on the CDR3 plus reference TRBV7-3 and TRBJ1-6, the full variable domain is GAGVSQTPSNKVTEKGKYVELRCDPISGHTALYWYRQSLGQGPEFLIYFQGTGAADDSGLPNDRFFAVRPEGSVSTLKIQRTERGDSAVYLCASSLSPGGNSPLHFGNGTRLTVT.